This is a list of T cell receptor beta chains from one sample in a study of T cell responses to AZD1222 COVID-19 vaccine. The data were produced by immunoSEQ multiplex PCR, yet TCRdb's version contains in-frame clones alone and is incomplete. The data show 150,000 to 200,000 clones, 80% to 95% seen once. The input for sequencing was peripheral blood, taken 28 days after the second AZD1222 dose. All receptors come from an adult who received the AZD1222 COVID-19 vaccine. Both conserved end residues are part of each CDR3. The order of the fields is J gene, D gene, clone size, V gene, CDR3 DNA, CDR3 protein. D genes are given only for firm matches. Size is omitted from some rows. Given values are once, few, many or a class for expanded clones.

j_call: TRBJ2-7
d_call: .
clone_size: .
v_call: TRBV19
cdr3_nt: TGTGCCAGCAATGTAGGAAACTACGAGCAGTACTTC
cdr3_aa: CASNVGNYEQYF

j_call: TRBJ2-3
d_call: TRBD2
clone_size: once
v_call: TRBV7-8
cdr3_nt: TGTGCCAGCAGCTTAGGACCACTAGCGGCTTACACAGATACGCAGTATTTT
cdr3_aa: CASSLGPLAAYTDTQYF

j_call: TRBJ2-1
d_call: TRBD2
clone_size: .
v_call: TRBV30
cdr3_nt: TGTGCCTCTCTTAGCGGGGGGGCGGGTAATGAGCAGTTCTTC
cdr3_aa: CASLSGGAGNEQFF

j_call: TRBJ1-2
d_call: .
clone_size: .
v_call: TRBV5-4
cdr3_nt: TGTGCCAGCAGCTTGGCGGGGATTGATGGCTACACCTTC
cdr3_aa: CASSLAGIDGYTF

j_call: TRBJ2-7
d_call: .
clone_size: .
v_call: TRBV30
cdr3_nt: TGTGCCTGGAGTACGGGAACCTACGAGCAGTACTTC
cdr3_aa: CAWSTGTYEQYF

j_call: TRBJ2-1
d_call: TRBD2
clone_size: once
v_call: TRBV7-9
cdr3_nt: TGTGCCAGCAGCTCGGGGACTAGCGATTTACAGTTCTTC
cdr3_aa: CASSSGTSDLQFF

j_call: TRBJ2-1
d_call: TRBD1
clone_size: .
v_call: TRBV28
cdr3_nt: TGTGCCAGCAGTTCCTGGACAGGGCGAAGCTCCTACAATGAGCAGTTCTTC
cdr3_aa: CASSSWTGRSSYNEQFF

j_call: TRBJ1-2
d_call: .
clone_size: .
v_call: TRBV4-2
cdr3_nt: TGTGCCAGCAGCCAAGAGGGTAACGCTAACTATGGCTACACCTTC
cdr3_aa: CASSQEGNANYGYTF

j_call: TRBJ2-1
d_call: TRBD2
clone_size: .
v_call: TRBV3-1/TRBV3-2
cdr3_nt: TGTGCCAGCACCACCGAGGGAGCGGGGGTCCACAATGAGCAGTTCTTC
cdr3_aa: CASTTEGAGVHNEQFF

j_call: TRBJ2-7
d_call: .
clone_size: few
v_call: TRBV11-2
cdr3_nt: TGTGCCAGCAGCTACTTAGGGCAGGGCAAGCAGTACTTC
cdr3_aa: CASSYLGQGKQYF

j_call: TRBJ2-2
d_call: TRBD1
clone_size: .
v_call: TRBV19
cdr3_nt: TGTGCCAGTAGTTGGGGGACAGGGGGCTCTGCCGGGGAGCTGTTTTTT
cdr3_aa: CASSWGTGGSAGELFF

j_call: TRBJ1-2
d_call: .
clone_size: .
v_call: TRBV19
cdr3_nt: TGTGCCAGTAGTATAGAGGTGAACCACCGACCCTATGGCTACACCTTC
cdr3_aa: CASSIEVNHRPYGYTF

j_call: TRBJ1-2
d_call: TRBD1
clone_size: .
v_call: TRBV3-1/TRBV3-2
cdr3_nt: TGTGCCAGCAGTGGGACAGGGGGATACTATGGCTACACCTTC
cdr3_aa: CASSGTGGYYGYTF

j_call: TRBJ1-5
d_call: .
clone_size: .
v_call: TRBV2
cdr3_nt: TGTGCCAGCAGTAGTGAGTCGGGCCTTAGCAATCAGCCCCAGCATTTT
cdr3_aa: CASSSESGLSNQPQHF

j_call: TRBJ2-3
d_call: TRBD2
clone_size: .
v_call: TRBV4-3
cdr3_nt: TGCGCCAGCAGCCAAACCGCCGGGACTAGCGGAGGCAAAAATACGCAGTATTTT
cdr3_aa: CASSQTAGTSGGKNTQYF

j_call: TRBJ1-5
d_call: .
clone_size: .
v_call: TRBV19
cdr3_nt: TGTGCCAGTAGTCCGGGCCTTAATCAGCCCCAGCATTTT
cdr3_aa: CASSPGLNQPQHF

j_call: TRBJ2-7
d_call: .
clone_size: few
v_call: TRBV5-1
cdr3_nt: TGCGCCAGCAGGATATCGACCACCTCGGCCGAGCAGTACTTC
cdr3_aa: CASRISTTSAEQYF

j_call: TRBJ2-3
d_call: TRBD2
clone_size: .
v_call: TRBV18
cdr3_nt: TGTGCCAGCTCACCAACGGGACTAGTGGGCACAGATACGCAGTATTTT
cdr3_aa: CASSPTGLVGTDTQYF

j_call: TRBJ2-1
d_call: .
clone_size: once
v_call: TRBV4-1
cdr3_nt: TGCGCCAGCAGCCAAGGCAGGGGCGCGGATGAGCAGTTCTTC
cdr3_aa: CASSQGRGADEQFF

j_call: TRBJ2-3
d_call: TRBD2
clone_size: .
v_call: TRBV10-1
cdr3_nt: TGCGCCAGCAGTGATCCCAGTAACCAGCGGGGGAGCACAGATACGCAGTATTTT
cdr3_aa: CASSDPSNQRGSTDTQYF

j_call: TRBJ2-6
d_call: .
clone_size: .
v_call: TRBV4-2
cdr3_nt: TGTGCCAGCAGCCAAGAGGGTCGGGGGTCTGGGGCCAACGTCCTGACTTTC
cdr3_aa: CASSQEGRGSGANVLTF

j_call: TRBJ1-6
d_call: TRBD1
clone_size: .
v_call: TRBV5-1
cdr3_nt: TGCGCCAGCAGCCCTCAGGGGGCCAGCTCCTATAATTCACCCCTCCACTTT
cdr3_aa: CASSPQGASSYNSPLHF

j_call: TRBJ1-2
d_call: .
clone_size: once
v_call: TRBV28
cdr3_nt: TGTGCCAGCAGTTTATTGGGCGGAGGGAGAACCTTC
cdr3_aa: CASSLLGGGRTF

j_call: TRBJ2-7
d_call: .
clone_size: few
v_call: TRBV28
cdr3_nt: TGTGCCAGCAGTCCATCATCCCTATACGAGCAGTACTTC
cdr3_aa: CASSPSSLYEQYF

j_call: TRBJ2-2
d_call: TRBD1
clone_size: few
v_call: TRBV12-3/TRBV12-4
cdr3_nt: TGTGCCAGCCAAGACAGGGACACCGGGGAGCTGTTTTTT
cdr3_aa: CASQDRDTGELFF

j_call: TRBJ1-2
d_call: .
clone_size: once
v_call: TRBV28
cdr3_nt: TGTGCCAGCAGTTTAAGCAGATACGGCTACACCTTC
cdr3_aa: CASSLSRYGYTF

j_call: TRBJ2-7
d_call: .
clone_size: few
v_call: TRBV30
cdr3_nt: TGTGCCTGGAGCGGCGTTGGAGGCGAGCAGTACTTC
cdr3_aa: CAWSGVGGEQYF

j_call: TRBJ2-1
d_call: .
clone_size: .
v_call: TRBV4-2
cdr3_nt: TGTGCCAGCAGCCAGCGACAGGTCGTGGAATACTACAATGAGCAGTTCTTC
cdr3_aa: CASSQRQVVEYYNEQFF

j_call: TRBJ1-1
d_call: .
clone_size: .
v_call: TRBV10-3
cdr3_nt: TGTGCCATCAGTGAGTCGACTCAGTCCGAAGCTTTCTTT
cdr3_aa: CAISESTQSEAFF

j_call: TRBJ2-1
d_call: .
clone_size: .
v_call: TRBV7-2
cdr3_nt: TGTGCCAGCAGCTTGTCTGGGGGGACGGGGAATGAGCAGTTCTTC
cdr3_aa: CASSLSGGTGNEQFF

j_call: TRBJ1-6
d_call: TRBD1
clone_size: few
v_call: TRBV7-2
cdr3_nt: TGTGCCAGCAGCCCTTCCAGGGGGAATTCACCCCTCCACTTT
cdr3_aa: CASSPSRGNSPLHF

j_call: TRBJ2-3
d_call: TRBD2
clone_size: .
v_call: TRBV5-4
cdr3_nt: TGTGCCAGCAGCTTTGGACTAGCGGGGGGCCGCACAGATACGCAGTATTTT
cdr3_aa: CASSFGLAGGRTDTQYF

j_call: TRBJ1-2
d_call: .
clone_size: .
v_call: TRBV3-1/TRBV3-2
cdr3_nt: TGTGCCAGCAGCCAAGACCTCGGTAACTATGGCTACACCTTC
cdr3_aa: CASSQDLGNYGYTF

j_call: TRBJ1-2
d_call: TRBD1
clone_size: .
v_call: TRBV6-6
cdr3_nt: TGTGCCAGCAGCCGCCGGGACAGGGCCATTTATGGCTACACCTTC
cdr3_aa: CASSRRDRAIYGYTF

j_call: TRBJ2-2
d_call: TRBD1
clone_size: .
v_call: TRBV3-1/TRBV3-2
cdr3_nt: TGTGCCAGCAGCCTCCCGGGACAGGGGGTCACCGGGGAGCTGTTTTTT
cdr3_aa: CASSLPGQGVTGELFF

j_call: TRBJ2-3
d_call: TRBD2
clone_size: .
v_call: TRBV3-1/TRBV3-2
cdr3_nt: TGTGCCAGCAGCTCCGGGGGGGCCGCCACAGATACGCAGTATTTT
cdr3_aa: CASSSGGAATDTQYF

j_call: TRBJ1-5
d_call: .
clone_size: once
v_call: TRBV3-1/TRBV3-2
cdr3_nt: TGTGCCAGCAGCCAAGGTTCCGGGGATGGTCAGCCCCAGCATTTT
cdr3_aa: CASSQGSGDGQPQHF

j_call: TRBJ1-2
d_call: .
clone_size: .
v_call: TRBV3-1/TRBV3-2
cdr3_nt: TGTGCCAGCAGCCAAGGTGGACAGTATGGCTACACCTTC
cdr3_aa: CASSQGGQYGYTF

j_call: TRBJ1-3
d_call: .
clone_size: .
v_call: TRBV6-1
cdr3_nt: TGTGCCAGCAGTGAACAAGAAAACACCATATATTTT
cdr3_aa: CASSEQENTIYF

j_call: TRBJ1-5
d_call: .
clone_size: .
v_call: TRBV9
cdr3_nt: TGTGCCAGCAGCGTAGGTGACAGGTTCAATCAGCCCCAGCATTTT
cdr3_aa: CASSVGDRFNQPQHF

j_call: TRBJ1-3
d_call: .
clone_size: once
v_call: TRBV24-1
cdr3_nt: TGTGCCACCAGTGATGGGGTGGACAGCTCTGGAAACACCATATATTTT
cdr3_aa: CATSDGVDSSGNTIYF

j_call: TRBJ2-2
d_call: .
clone_size: once
v_call: TRBV7-3
cdr3_nt: TGTGCCAGCAGTAATCACAGGACCGGGGAGCTGTTTTTT
cdr3_aa: CASSNHRTGELFF

j_call: TRBJ1-1
d_call: .
clone_size: once
v_call: TRBV29-1
cdr3_nt: TGCAGCGTTGAAGACGGATTTTTGGGGGTCTTT
cdr3_aa: CSVEDGFLGVF

j_call: TRBJ2-1
d_call: TRBD1
clone_size: .
v_call: TRBV5-1
cdr3_nt: TGCGCCAGCTCTTTCTCCATCAACCGGGACAGGGGAAATGAGCAGTTCTTC
cdr3_aa: CASSFSINRDRGNEQFF